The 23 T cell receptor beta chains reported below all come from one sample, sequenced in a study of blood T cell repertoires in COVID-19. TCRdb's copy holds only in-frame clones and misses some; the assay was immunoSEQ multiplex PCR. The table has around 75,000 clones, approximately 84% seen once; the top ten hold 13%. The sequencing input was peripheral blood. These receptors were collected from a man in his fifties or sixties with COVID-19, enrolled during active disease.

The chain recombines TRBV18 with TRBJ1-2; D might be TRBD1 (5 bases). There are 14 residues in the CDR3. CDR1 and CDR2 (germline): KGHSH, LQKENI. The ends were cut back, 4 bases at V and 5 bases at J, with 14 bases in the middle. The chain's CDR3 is CASSLQTEPYGYTF. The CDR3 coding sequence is TGTGCCAGCTCACTTCAGACAGAACCATATGGCTACACCTTC.

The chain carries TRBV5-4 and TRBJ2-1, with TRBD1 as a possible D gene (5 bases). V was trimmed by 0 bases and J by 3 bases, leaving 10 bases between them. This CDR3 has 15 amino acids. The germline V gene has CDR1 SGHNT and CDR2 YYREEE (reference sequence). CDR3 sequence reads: CASSLGQTIYNEQFF. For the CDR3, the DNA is TGTGCCAGCAGCTTGGGACAGACGATCTACAATGAGCAGTTCTTC. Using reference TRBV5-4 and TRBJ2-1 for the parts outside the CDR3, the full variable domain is ETGVTQSPTHLIKTRGQQVTLRCSSQSGHNTVSWYQQALGQGPQFIFQYYREEENGRGNFPPRFSGLQFPNYSSELNVNALELDDSALYLCASSLGQTIYNEQFFGPGTRLTVL.

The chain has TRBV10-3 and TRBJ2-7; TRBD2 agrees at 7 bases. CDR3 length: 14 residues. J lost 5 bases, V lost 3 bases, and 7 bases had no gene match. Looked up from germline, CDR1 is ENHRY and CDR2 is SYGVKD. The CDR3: CAISDRGEVHEQYF. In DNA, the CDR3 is TGTGCCATCAGTGACCGGGGGGAGGTCCACGAGCAGTACTTC.

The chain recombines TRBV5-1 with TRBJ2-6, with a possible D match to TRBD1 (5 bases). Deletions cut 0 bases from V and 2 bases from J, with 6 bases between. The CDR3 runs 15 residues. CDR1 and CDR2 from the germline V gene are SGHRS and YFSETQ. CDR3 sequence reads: CASSLEGTGANVLTF. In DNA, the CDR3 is TGCGCCAGCAGCTTGGAGGGGACTGGGGCCAACGTCCTGACTTTC.

CDR3 nucleotides: TGTGCCTTCGACCTAGTTGGTGAAAAACTGTTTTTT. Amino acid sequence: CAFDLVGEKLFF. This rearrangement joins TRBV30 to TRBJ1-4; no reliable D call. This CDR3 has 12 residues. Germline-derived CDR1 and CDR2 are GTSNPN and SVGIG (reference sequence). V lost 7 bases and J 7 bases, leaving 13 bases between the germline ends.

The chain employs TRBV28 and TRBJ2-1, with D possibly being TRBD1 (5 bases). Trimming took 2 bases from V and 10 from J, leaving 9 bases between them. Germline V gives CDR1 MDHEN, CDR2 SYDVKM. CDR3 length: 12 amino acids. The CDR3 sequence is CASSLIWGEQFF. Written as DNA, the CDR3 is TGTGCCAGCAGTTTAATTTGGGGCGAGCAGTTCTTC.

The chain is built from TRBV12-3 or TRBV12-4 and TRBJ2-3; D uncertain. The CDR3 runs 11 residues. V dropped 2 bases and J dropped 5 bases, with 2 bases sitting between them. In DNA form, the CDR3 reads TGTGCCAGCAGTTTACTAGATACGCAGTATTTT. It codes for CASSLLDTQYF.

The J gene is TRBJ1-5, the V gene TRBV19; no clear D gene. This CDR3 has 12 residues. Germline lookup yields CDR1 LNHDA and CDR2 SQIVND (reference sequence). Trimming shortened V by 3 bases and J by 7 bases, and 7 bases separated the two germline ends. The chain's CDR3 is CASSMGRQPQHF. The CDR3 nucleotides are TGTGCCAGTAGTATGGGCAGGCAGCCCCAGCATTTT.

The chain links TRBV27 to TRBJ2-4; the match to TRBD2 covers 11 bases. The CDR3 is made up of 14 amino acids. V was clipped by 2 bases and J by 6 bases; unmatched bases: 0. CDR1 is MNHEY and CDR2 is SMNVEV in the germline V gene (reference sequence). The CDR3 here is CASSLLAGGNIQYF. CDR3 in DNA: TGTGCCAGCAGTTTACTAGCGGGGGGAAACATTCAGTACTTC.

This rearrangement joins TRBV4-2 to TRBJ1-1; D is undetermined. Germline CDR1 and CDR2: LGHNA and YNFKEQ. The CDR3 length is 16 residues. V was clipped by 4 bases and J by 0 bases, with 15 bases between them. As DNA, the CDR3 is TGTGCCAGCAGCCCCCTTGACAAGGATTTGAACACTGAAGCTTTCTTT. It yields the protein CASSPLDKDLNTEAFF.

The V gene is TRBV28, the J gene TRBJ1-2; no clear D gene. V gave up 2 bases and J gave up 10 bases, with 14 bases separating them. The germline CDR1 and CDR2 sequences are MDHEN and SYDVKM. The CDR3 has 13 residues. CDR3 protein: CASSLRTPNAYTF. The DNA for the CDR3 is TGTGCCAGCAGTTTAAGAACACCGAATGCCTACACCTTC.

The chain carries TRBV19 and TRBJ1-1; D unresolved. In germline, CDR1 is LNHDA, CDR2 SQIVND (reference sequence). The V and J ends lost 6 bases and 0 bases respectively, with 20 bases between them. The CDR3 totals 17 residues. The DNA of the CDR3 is TGTGCCAGTAGCTTCAGTTCCGGGCACGGGATGAACACTGAAGCTTTCTTT. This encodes CASSFSSGHGMNTEAFF.

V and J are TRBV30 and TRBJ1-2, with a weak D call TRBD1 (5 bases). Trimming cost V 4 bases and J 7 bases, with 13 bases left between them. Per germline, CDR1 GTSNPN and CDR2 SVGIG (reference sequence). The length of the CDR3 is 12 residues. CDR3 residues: CAWMKGPGGYTF. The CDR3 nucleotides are TGTGCCTGGATGAAGGGGCCGGGTGGCTACACCTTC. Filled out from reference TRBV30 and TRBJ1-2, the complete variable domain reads SQTIHQWPATLVQPVGSPLSLECTVEGTSNPNLYWYRQAAGRGLQLLFYSVGIGQISSEVPQNLSASRPQDRQFILSSKKLLLSDSGFYLCAWMKGPGGYTFGSGTRLTVV.

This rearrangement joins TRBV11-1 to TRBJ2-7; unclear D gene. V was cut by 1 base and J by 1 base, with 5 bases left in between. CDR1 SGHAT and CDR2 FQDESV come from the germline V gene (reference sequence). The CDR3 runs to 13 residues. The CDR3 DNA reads TGTGCCAGCAGCTTAGGTCAGTCCTACGAGCAGTACTTC. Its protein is CASSLGQSYEQYF.

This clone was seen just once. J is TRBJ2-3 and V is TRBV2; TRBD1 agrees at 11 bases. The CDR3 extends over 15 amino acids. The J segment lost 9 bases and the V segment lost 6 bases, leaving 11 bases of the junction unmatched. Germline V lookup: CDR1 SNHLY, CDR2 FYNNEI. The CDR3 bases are TGTGCCAGCAGATCCCTCGGACAGGGGGCCAGGACGCAGTATTTT. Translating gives CASRSLGQGARTQYF.

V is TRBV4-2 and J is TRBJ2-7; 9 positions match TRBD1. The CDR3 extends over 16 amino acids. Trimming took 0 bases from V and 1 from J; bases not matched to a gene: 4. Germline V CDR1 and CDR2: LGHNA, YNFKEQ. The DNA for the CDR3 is TGTGCCAGCAGCCAAGACCCCGGGACAGGGTCCTACGAGCAGTACTTC. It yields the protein CASSQDPGTGSYEQYF.

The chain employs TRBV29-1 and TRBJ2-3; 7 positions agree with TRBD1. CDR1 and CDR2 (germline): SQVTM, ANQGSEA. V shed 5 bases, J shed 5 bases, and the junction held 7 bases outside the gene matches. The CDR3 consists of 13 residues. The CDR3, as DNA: TGCAGCGTTTCGACAGGGTTTAAAGATACGCAGTATTTT. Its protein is CSVSTGFKDTQYF.

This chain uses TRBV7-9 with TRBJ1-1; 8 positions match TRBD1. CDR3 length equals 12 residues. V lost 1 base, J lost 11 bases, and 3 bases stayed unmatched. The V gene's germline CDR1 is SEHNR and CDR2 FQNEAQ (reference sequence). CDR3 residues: CASSLETGGAFF. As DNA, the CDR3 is TGTGCCAGCAGCTTAGAAACAGGGGGGGCTTTCTTT.

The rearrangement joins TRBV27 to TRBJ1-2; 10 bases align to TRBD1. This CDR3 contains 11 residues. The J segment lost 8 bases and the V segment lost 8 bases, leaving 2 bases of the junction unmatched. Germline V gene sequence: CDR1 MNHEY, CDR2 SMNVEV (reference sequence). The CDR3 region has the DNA TGTGCCAGCGGACAGGGGGAAGGCTACACCTTC. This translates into CASGQGEGYTF.

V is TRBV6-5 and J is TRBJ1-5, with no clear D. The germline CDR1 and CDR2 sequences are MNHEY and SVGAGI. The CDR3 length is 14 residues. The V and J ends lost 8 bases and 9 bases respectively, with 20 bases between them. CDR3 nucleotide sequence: TGTGCCAGCTGCGAGACCGGGAGTAAGGGGCCCCAGCATTTT. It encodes CASCETGSKGPQHF.

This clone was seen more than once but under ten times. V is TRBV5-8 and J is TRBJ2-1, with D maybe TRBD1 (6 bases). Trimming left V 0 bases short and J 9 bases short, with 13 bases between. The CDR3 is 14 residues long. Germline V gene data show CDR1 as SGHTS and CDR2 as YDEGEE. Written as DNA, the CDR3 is TGTGCCAGCAGCTTGGGATTCAGCAGGGGTGAGCAGTTCTTC. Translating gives CASSLGFSRGEQFF. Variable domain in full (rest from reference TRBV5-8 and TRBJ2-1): EAGVTQSPTHLIKTRGQQATLRCSPISGHTSVYWYQQALGLGLQFLLWYDEGEERNRGNFPPRFSGRQFPNYSSELNVNALELEDSALYLCASSLGFSRGEQFFGPGTRLTVL.

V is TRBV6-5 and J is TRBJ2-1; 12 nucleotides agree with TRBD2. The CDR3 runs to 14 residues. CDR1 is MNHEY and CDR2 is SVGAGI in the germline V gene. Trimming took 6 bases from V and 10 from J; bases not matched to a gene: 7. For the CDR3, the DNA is TGTGCCAGCAGGGCTAGCGGGAGGGGCTTCGAGCAGTTCTTC. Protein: CASRASGRGFEQFF.

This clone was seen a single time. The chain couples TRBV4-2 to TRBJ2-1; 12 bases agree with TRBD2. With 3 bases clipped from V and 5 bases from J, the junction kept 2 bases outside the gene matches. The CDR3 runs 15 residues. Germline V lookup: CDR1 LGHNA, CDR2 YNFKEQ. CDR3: CASSHLAGGDNEQFF. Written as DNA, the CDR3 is TGTGCCAGCAGCCACCTAGCGGGAGGGGACAATGAGCAGTTCTTC.